These 7 T cell receptor beta chains share one sample of origin, sequenced in a study of identical twins. From the 5' RACE reads, TCRdb called clonotypes with MiXCR, one entry per CDR3 protein. The sample has approximately 550,000 distinct CDR3 sequences; about 22% are singletons. This same sample was also part of a study on yellow fever vaccine responses in identical twins.

The material sequenced was CD4+ T cells sorted from blood. Receptors were obtained from a woman younger than 30 in good health.

The chain links TRBV11-2 to TRBJ2-1, with D uncertain. From germline, CDR1 is SGHAT and CDR2 FQNNGV. V lost 6 bases and J 0 bases, leaving 12 bases between the germline ends. This CDR3 is 15 amino acids long. The CDR3 is CASRAARSSYNEQFF. The DNA for the CDR3 is TGTGCCAGCAGGGCGGCGCGTAGCTCCTACAATGAGCAGTTCTTC.

V and J are TRBV9 and TRBJ2-3; 7 bases match TRBD1. V trimming: 3 bases; J trimming: 0 bases; junction bases outside the gene matches: 7. Germline CDR1 reads SGDLS; CDR2 reads YYNGEE. The length of the CDR3 is 16 residues. The CDR3 nucleotides read TGTGCCAGCAGCGCGAGACAGGGTGGGAGCACAGATACGCAGTATTTT. Translated: CASSARQGGSTDTQYF.

The V call is TRBV5-1, the J call TRBJ2-5; possible D gene TRBD1, 7 bases. Germline CDR1 is SGHRS and CDR2 is YFSETQ. V was trimmed by 0 bases and J by 5 bases, leaving 14 bases between them. The CDR3 is 15 residues long. CDR3 in DNA: TGCGCCAGCAGCTTGGGACAGGGCGGAGGGGAGACCCAGTACTTC. Its protein product is CASSLGQGGGETQYF.

A few counts support this clonotype. Because the CDR3's place on the DNA is in doubt, the DNA is left out and the CDR3 is given as listed by TCRdb. This sequence joins TRBV12-3 or TRBV12-4 and TRBJ1-1. 13 amino acids form the CDR3, both terminal residues included. CDR3 in amino acids: CASTFLENTEAFF.

This clonotype was seen only a few times. This could be a read error, since a much larger clone is one nucleotide away. This rearrangement joins TRBV5-8 to TRBJ1-1; TRBD1 matches at 8 bases. Per germline, CDR1 SGHTS and CDR2 YDEGEE. The V and J ends lost 3 bases and 4 bases, in that order; junction bases with no gene match: 2. This CDR3 is built from 13 residues. CDR3 coding DNA: TGTGCCAGCAGCTGGACAGGGAGCACTGAAGCTTTCTTT. Residues: CASSWTGSTEAFF.

The chain links TRBV20-1 to TRBJ1-1; D is possibly TRBD1 (5 bases). The V and J ends lost 7 bases and 5 bases respectively, with 11 bases between them. CDR1 DFQATT and CDR2 SNEGSKA come from the germline V gene (reference sequence). This CDR3 has 11 residues. This CDR3 reads CSGRGSTEAFF. The CDR3 nucleotides are TGCAGTGGTCGGGGGAGTACTGAAGCTTTCTTT.

This clonotype was found a few times. The CDR3 DNA sequence: TGTGCCAGCAGTTTATCCCTGTCGGGCTACACCTTC. Amino acid sequence: CASSLSLSGYTF. The chain combines TRBV12-3 or TRBV12-4 with TRBJ1-2; D is ambiguous. The CDR3 covers 12 residues. The V gene lost 2 bases and the J gene lost 8 bases, with 9 bases spanning the gap.